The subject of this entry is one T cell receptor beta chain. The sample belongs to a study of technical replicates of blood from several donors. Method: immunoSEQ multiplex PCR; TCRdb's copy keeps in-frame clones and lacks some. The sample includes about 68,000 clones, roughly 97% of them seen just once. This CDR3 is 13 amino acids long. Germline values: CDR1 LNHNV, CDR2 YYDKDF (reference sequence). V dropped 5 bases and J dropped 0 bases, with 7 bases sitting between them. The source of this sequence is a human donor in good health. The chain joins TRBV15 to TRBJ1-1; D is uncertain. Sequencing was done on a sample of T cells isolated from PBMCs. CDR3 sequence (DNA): TGTGCCACCAGCCGGGGTATGAACACTGAAGCTTTCTTT. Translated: CATSRGMNTEAFF. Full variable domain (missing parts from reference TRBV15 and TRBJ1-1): DAMVIQNPRYQVTQFGKPVTLSCSQTLNHNVMYWYQQKSSQAPKLLFHYYDKDFNNEADTPDNFQSRRPNTSFCFLDIRSPGLGDTAMYLCATSRGMNTEAFFGQGTRLTVV.